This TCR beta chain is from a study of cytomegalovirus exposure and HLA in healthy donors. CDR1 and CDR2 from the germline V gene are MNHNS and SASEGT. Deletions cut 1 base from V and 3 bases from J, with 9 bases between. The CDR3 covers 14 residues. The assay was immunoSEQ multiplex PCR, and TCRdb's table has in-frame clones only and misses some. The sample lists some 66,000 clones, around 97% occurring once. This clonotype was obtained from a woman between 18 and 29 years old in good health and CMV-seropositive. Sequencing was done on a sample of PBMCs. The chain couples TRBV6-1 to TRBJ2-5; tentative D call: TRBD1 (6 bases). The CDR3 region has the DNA TGTGCCAGCAGTGAAGGTCCAGGGGAAGAGACCCAGTACTTC. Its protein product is CASSEGPGEETQYF.